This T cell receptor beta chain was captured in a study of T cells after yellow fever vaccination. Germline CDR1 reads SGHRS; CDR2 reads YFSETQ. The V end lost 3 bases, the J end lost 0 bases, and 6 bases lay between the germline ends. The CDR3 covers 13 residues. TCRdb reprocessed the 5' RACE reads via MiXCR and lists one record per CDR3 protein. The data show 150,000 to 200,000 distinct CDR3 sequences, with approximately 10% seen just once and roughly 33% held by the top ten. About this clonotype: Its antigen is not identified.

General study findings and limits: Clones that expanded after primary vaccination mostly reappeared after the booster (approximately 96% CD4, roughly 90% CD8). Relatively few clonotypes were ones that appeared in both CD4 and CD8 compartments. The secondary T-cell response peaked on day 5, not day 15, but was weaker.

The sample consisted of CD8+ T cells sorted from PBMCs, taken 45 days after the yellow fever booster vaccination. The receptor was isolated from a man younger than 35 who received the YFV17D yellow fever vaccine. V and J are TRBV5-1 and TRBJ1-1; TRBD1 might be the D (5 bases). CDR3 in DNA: TGCGCCAGCAGCTGGGGGGTGAACACTGAAGCTTTCTTT. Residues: CASSWGVNTEAFF.